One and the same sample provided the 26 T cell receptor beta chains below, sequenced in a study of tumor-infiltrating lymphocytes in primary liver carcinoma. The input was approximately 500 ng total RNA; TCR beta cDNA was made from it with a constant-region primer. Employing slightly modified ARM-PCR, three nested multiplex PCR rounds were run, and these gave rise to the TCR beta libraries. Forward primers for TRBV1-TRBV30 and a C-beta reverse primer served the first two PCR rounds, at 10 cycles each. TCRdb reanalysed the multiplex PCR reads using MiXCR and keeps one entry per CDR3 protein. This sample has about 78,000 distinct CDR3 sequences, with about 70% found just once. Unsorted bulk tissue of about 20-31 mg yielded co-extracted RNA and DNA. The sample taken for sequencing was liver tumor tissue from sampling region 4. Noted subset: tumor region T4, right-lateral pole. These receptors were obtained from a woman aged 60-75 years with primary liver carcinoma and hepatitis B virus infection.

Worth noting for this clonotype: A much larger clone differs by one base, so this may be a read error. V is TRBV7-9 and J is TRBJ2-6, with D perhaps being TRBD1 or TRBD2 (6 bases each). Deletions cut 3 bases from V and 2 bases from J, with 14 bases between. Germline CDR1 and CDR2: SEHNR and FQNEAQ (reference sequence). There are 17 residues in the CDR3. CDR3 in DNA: TGTGCCAGCAGCTTCACCCTCGGGGGCCCTGGGGCCAACGTCCTGACTTTC. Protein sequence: CASSFTLGGPGANVLTF.

The DNA for the CDR3 is TGCGCCAGTAGGCCCAGGGGGCTGGGGACCCAGTACTTC. Its protein is CASRPRGLGTQYF. V is TRBV10-1 and J is TRBJ2-5; 8 bases are shared with TRBD1. There are 13 residues in the CDR3. The trim removed 9 bases at V and 7 bases at J, leaving 10 bases unmatched. The V gene's germline CDR1 is WNHNN and CDR2 SYGVQD (reference sequence).

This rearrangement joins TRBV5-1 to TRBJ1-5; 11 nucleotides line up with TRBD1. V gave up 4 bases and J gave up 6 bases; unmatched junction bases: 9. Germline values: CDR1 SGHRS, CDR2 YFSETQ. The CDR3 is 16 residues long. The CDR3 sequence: CASSPRTGGQSQPQHF. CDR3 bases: TGCGCCAGCAGCCCCAGGACAGGGGGCCAGAGTCAGCCCCAGCATTTT.

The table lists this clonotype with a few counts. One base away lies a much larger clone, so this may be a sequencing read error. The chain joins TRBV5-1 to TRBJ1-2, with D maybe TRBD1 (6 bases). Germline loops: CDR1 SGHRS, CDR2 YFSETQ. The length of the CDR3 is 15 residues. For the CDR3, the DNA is TGCGCCAGCAACTTGTCCGGGACATGGGGAGATGGCTACACCTTC. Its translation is CASNLSGTWGDGYTF.

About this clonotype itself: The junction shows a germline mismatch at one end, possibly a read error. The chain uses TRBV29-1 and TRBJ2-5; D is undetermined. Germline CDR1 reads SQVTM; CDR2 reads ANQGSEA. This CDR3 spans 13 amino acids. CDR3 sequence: CSIFRSGLETLYF. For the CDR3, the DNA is TGCAGCATCTTCAGATCGGGCCTAGAGACCCTGTACTTC.

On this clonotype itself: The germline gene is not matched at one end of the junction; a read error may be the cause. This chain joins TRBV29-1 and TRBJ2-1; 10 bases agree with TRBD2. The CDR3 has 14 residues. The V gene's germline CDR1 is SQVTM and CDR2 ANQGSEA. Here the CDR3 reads CSVEGTSEHNEQFF. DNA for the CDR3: TGCAGTGTTGAAGGGACTAGCGAGCACAATGAGCAGTTCTTC.

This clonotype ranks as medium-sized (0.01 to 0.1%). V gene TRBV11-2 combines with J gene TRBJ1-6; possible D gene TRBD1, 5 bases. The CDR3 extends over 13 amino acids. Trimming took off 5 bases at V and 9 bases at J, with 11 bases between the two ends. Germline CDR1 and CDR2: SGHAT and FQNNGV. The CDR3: CASSPQDTSPLHF. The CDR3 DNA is TGTGCCAGCAGCCCTCAGGACACTTCACCCCTCCACTTT.

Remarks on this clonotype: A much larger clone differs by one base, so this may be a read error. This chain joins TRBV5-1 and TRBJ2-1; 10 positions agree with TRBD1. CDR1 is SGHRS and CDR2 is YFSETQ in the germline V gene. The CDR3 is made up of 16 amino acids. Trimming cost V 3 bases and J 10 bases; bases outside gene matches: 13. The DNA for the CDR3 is TGCGCCAGCAGCTCGGCGAGGACAGGGGGAAACATCGAGCAGTTCTTC. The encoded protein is CASSSARTGGNIEQFF.

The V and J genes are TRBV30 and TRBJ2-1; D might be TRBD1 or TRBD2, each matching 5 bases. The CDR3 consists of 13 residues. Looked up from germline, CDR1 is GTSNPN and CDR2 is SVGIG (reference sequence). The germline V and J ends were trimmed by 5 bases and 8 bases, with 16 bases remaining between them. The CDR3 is CAWHPGTIDEQFF. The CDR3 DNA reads TGTGCCTGGCACCCCGGGACCATTGATGAGCAGTTCTTC.

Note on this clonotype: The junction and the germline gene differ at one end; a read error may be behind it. CDR3 amino acids: CASSPRTSGLGTQYF. DNA for the CDR3: TGTGCCAGCAGCCCCAGGACTAGCGGACTAGGGACGCAGTATTTC. This chain joins TRBV7-2 and TRBJ2-3; 10 nucleotides line up with TRBD2. Germline CDR1 reads SGHTA; CDR2 reads FQGNSA. This CDR3 contains 15 residues.

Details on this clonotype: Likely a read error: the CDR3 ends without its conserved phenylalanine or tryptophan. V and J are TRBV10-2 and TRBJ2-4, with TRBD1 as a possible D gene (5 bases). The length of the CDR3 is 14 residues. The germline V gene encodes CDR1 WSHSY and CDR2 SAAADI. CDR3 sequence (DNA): TGCGCCGGCAGTGAGTCAAGGGGATGGGACATTCAGTACATC. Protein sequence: CAGSESRGWDIQYI.

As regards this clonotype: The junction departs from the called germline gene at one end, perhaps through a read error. CDR3 bases: TGCGCCAGCAGCCCTTTAGCGGGAGGTTCATACGGCAGGAATACGCAGTATTTT. Protein product: CASSPLAGGSYGRNTQYF. The chain couples TRBV7-8 to TRBJ2-3, with 10 bases aligning to TRBD2. From germline, CDR1 is SGHVS and CDR2 FQNEAQ. CDR3 length equals 18 residues.

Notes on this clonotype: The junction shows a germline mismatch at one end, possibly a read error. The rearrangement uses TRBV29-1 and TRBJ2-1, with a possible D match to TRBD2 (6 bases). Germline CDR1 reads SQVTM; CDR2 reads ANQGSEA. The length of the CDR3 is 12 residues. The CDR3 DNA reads TGCAGCGTTAACGCTCCTAGCGATGAACAGTTCTTC. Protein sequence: CSVNAPSDEQFF.

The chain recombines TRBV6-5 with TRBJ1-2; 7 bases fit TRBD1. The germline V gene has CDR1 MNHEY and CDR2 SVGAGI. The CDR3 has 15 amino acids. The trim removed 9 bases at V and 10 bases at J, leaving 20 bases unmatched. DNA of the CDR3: TGTGCCAGTACCCAGGAGTTGACAGGGACGGGTGACTACACCTTC. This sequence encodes CASTQELTGTGDYTF.

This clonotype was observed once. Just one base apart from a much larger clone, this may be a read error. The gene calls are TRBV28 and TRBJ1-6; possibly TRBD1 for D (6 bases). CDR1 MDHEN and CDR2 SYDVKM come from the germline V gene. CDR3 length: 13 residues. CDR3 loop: CASSWQGNSPLYF. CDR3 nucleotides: TGTGCCAGCAGTTGGCAGGGGAATTCACCCCTCTACTTT.

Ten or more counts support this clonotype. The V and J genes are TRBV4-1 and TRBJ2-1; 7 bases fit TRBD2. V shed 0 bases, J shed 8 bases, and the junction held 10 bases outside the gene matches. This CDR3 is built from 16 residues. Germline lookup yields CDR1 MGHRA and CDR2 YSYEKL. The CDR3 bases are TGCGCCAGCAGCCAAGATGTAGGGCGGGAGTCCGATGAGCAGTTCTTC. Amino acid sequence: CASSQDVGRESDEQFF.

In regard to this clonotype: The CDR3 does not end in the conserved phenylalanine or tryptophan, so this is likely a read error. CDR3 sequence reads: CASSPQGLGYPDTQYS. The CDR3 nucleotides are TGTGCCAGCAGCCCACAGGGACTAGGTTATCCAGATACGCAGTATTCT. V usage is TRBV28 and J usage is TRBJ2-3, with 8 bases matching TRBD2. Germline V gives CDR1 MDHEN, CDR2 SYDVKM. The CDR3 has 16 residues. Trimming at V came to 6 bases and at J to 4 bases, leaving 12 bases not matched to a gene.

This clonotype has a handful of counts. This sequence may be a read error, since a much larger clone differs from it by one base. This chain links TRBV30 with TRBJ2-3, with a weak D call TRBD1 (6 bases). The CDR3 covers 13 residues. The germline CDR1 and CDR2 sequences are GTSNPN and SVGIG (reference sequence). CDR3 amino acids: CAWSTGQPDTRYF. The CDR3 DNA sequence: TGTGCCTGGTCGACAGGACAGCCCGATACGCGGTATTTT.

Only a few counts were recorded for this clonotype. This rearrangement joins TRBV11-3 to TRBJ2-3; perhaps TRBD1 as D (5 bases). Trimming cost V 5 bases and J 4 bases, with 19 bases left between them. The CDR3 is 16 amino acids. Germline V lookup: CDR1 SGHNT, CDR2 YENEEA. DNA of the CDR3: TGTGCCAGCAGCCCCCGACAGAGGTCAAGCGCAGATACGCAGTATTTT. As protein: CASSPRQRSSADTQYF.

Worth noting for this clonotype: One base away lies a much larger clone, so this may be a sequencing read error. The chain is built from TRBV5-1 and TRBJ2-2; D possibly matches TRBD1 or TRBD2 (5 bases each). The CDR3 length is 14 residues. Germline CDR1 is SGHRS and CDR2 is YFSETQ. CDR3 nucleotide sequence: TGCGCCAGCATGTGGGGGAACGGTCACGGGGAGCCGTTTTTT. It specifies CASMWGNGHGEPFF. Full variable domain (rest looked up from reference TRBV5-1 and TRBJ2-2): KAGVTQTPRYLIKTRGQQVTLSCSPISGHRSVSWYQQTPGQGLQFLFEYFSETQRNKGNFPGRFSGRQFSNSRSEMNVSTLELGDSALYLCASMWGNGHGEPFFGEGSRLTVL.

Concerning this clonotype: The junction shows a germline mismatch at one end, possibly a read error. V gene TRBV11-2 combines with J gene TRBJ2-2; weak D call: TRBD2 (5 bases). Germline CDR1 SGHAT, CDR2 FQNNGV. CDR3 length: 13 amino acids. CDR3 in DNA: TGTGCCAGCAGCTTGGATAGGACTGTGGAGCTGTTCTTT. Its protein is CASSLDRTVELFF.

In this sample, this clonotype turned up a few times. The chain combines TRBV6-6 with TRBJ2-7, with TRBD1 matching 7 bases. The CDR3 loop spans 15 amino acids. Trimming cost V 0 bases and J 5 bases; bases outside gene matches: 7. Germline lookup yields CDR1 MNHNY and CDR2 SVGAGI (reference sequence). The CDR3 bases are TGTGCCAGCAGTTACTCGGGGACAGCTCTCCACGAGCAGTACTTC. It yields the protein CASSYSGTALHEQYF.

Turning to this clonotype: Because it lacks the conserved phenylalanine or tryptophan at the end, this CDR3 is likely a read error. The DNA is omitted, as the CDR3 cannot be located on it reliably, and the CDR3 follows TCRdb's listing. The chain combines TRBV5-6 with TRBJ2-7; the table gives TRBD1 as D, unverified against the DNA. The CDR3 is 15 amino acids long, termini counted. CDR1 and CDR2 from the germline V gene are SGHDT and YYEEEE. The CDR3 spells CASSFRGTASYEQYI.

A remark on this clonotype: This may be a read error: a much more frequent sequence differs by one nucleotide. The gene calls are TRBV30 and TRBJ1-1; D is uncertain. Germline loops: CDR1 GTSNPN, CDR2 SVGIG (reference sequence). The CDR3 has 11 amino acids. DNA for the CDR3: TGTGCCTGGGCAAGAAGGACTGAAGCTTCCTTT. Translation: CAWARRTEASF. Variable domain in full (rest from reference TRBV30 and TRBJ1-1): SQTIHQWPATLVQPVGSPLSLECTVEGTSNPNLYWYRQAAGRGLQLLFYSVGIGQISSEVPQNLSASRPQDRQFILSSKKLLLSDSGFYLCAWARRTEASFGQGTRLTVV.

The CDR3 coding sequence is TGTGCCAGCAGAACGGGCAGGGGTCCCGGGGAGCTGTTTTTT. Encoded protein: CASRTGRGPGELFF. This sequence joins TRBV28 and TRBJ2-2; the D gene is possibly TRBD1 (6 bases). This CDR3 is built from 14 residues. V shed 6 bases and J shed 6 bases, with 14 bases lying between them. Germline V gene data show CDR1 as MDHEN and CDR2 as SYDVKM.

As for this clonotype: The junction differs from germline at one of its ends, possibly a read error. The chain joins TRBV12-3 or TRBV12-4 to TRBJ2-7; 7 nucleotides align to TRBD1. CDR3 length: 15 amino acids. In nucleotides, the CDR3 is TGTGTCAGCGGTTTGGGGCAGGGGGATTTATACGAGCAGTACTTC. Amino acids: CVSGLGQGDLYEQYF.